There are a few counts of the clone carrying this T cell receptor (beta chain). CDR3 length: 16 amino acids. J was trimmed by 3 bases and V by 5 bases; bases with no gene match: 9. The germline V gene encodes CDR1 SGHTA and CDR2 FQGNSA. This entry is derived from a study of glioma-infiltrating T cells. TCR alpha and beta CDR3 regions were amplified from RNA using iRepertoire nested multiplex PCR. TCRdb called the multiplex PCR reads again in MiXCR, with one record for every CDR3 protein. The table has approximately 190,000 distinct CDR3 sequences, about 31% seen once. V gene TRBV7-2 combines with J gene TRBJ2-3; 9 positions match TRBD1. Sequenced: glioma tissue, nonneoplastic brain tissue, or PBMCs (not recorded which). The TCR sequence derives from a human donor with low-grade glioma or glioblastoma, undergoing nonglioma brain surgery, or in good health (not recorded which). The CDR3 here is CASSPRTGVGTDTQYF. CDR3 sequence (DNA): TGTGCCAGCAGCCCACGGACAGGGGTTGGTACAGATACGCAGTATTTT.